Shown below are 10 T cell receptor beta chains from a single sample sequenced in a study of PD-1 blockade in classical Hodgkin lymphoma. Profiled with immunoSEQ multiplex PCR; TCRdb holds only in-frame clones, not every one. Of about 9,900 clones listed, 80% to 95% were seen once; the top ten hold 13% to 15%. Every patient was affected by relapse after autologous stem cell transplantation, while exposure to brentuximab vedotin was not uniform. The sequencing used peripheral blood mononuclear cells (PBMCs), collected at baseline. The receptors were sampled from a human donor with classical Hodgkin lymphoma.

The gene calls are TRBV6-4 and TRBJ1-6; no clear D. Trimming removed 5 bases from V and 7 bases from J, with 15 bases in between. This CDR3 spans 15 amino acids. The germline CDR1 and CDR2 sequences are MRHNA and SNTAGT. CDR3 DNA: TGTGCCAGCAGTAAAACACCGGGTTCCAATTCACCCCTCCACTTT. Translated: CASSKTPGSNSPLHF.

This chain links TRBV7-9 with TRBJ2-7; the match to TRBD2 covers 11 bases. The germline CDR1 and CDR2 sequences are SEHNR and FQNEAQ (reference sequence). This CDR3 has 15 amino acids. V was pared by 5 bases and J by 4 bases, with 7 bases of the junction left unmatched. The CDR3 DNA sequence: TGTGCCAGCAGCGATCTAGCGGGAGGTTTTTACGAGCAGTACTTC. It specifies CASSDLAGGFYEQYF. The full variable domain, its missing parts supplied by reference TRBV7-9 and TRBJ2-7, is DTGVSQNPRHKITKRGQNVTFRCDPISEHNRLYWYRQTLGQGPEFLTYFQNEAQLEKSRLLSDRFSAERPKGSFSTLEIQRTEQGDSAMYLCASSDLAGGFYEQYFGPGTRLTVT.

V and J are TRBV11-2 and TRBJ2-7, with D unclear. The CDR3 spans 12 residues. Germline CDR1 reads SGHAT; CDR2 reads FQNNGV. V lost 8 bases, J lost 7 bases, and 15 bases lay in between. The CDR3 protein is CASSSPAPEQYF. CDR3 nucleotide sequence: TGTGCCAGCTCATCACCAGCCCCAGAGCAGTACTTC.

This rearrangement joins TRBV19 to TRBJ2-2; D could derive from TRBD1 or TRBD2 (6 bases each). The germline CDR1 and CDR2 sequences are LNHDA and SQIVND (reference sequence). This CDR3 contains 14 residues. V dropped 8 bases and J dropped 5 bases, with 15 bases sitting between them. The CDR3 sequence: CASSSLGGTGELFF. The CDR3 DNA is TGTGCCAGTTCTAGCCTAGGGGGGACCGGGGAGCTGTTTTTT.

The J gene is TRBJ1-3, the V gene TRBV18; D is unresolved. Germline CDR1 reads KGHSH; CDR2 reads LQKENI. The ends were cut back, 6 bases at V and 0 bases at J, with 12 bases in the middle. CDR3 length equals 15 residues. CDR3 loop: CASSREQNSGNTIYF. The DNA of the CDR3 is TGTGCCAGCTCTCGTGAGCAGAACTCTGGAAACACCATATATTTT.

The genes are TRBV4-1 and TRBJ2-3, with 11 bases identical to TRBD2. With 3 bases clipped from V and 5 bases from J, the junction kept 19 bases outside the gene matches. CDR3 size: 20 residues. Germline V gene lookup returns CDR1 MGHRA and CDR2 YSYEKL. The CDR3 loop reads CASSHRRLAGPGEKRDTQYF. The DNA of the CDR3 is TGCGCCAGCAGCCACCGGAGACTAGCGGGACCGGGAGAGAAGAGAGATACGCAGTATTTT.

The rearrangement uses TRBV11-2 and TRBJ1-3; D is perhaps TRBD1 (5 bases). V was cut by 4 bases and J by 0 bases, with 13 bases left in between. This CDR3 is built from 16 residues. The V gene's germline CDR1 is SGHAT and CDR2 FQNNGV. CDR3 sequence reads: CASSSRSGGSGNTIYF. The CDR3 coding sequence is TGTGCCAGCAGCTCCAGATCGGGGGGCTCTGGAAACACCATATATTTT.

This clone was seen only a few times. The J gene is TRBJ2-3, the V gene TRBV5-1; TRBD2 matches 8 bases. The germline V gene encodes CDR1 SGHRS and CDR2 YFSETQ. V was pared by 1 base and J by 1 base, with 14 bases of the junction left unmatched. This CDR3 region has 19 residues. The CDR3 loop is CASSLLAGLAGRGTDTQYF. The CDR3 region has the DNA TGCGCCAGCAGCTTGTTGGCCGGGCTAGCGGGTCGAGGCACAGATACGCAGTATTTT.

The chain recombines TRBV9 with TRBJ2-2, with D maybe TRBD1 (6 bases). The CDR3 spans 16 residues. With 3 bases removed from V and 6 bases from J, the gap between germline ends came to 18 bases. In germline, CDR1 is SGDLS, CDR2 YYNGEE. DNA for the CDR3: TGTGCCAGCAGCGCAGAGGGGACATATAATTCCGGGGAGCTGTTTTTT. Encoded protein: CASSAEGTYNSGELFF.

This rearrangement joins TRBV28 to TRBJ2-7; 7 positions match TRBD1. The germline V gene has CDR1 MDHEN and CDR2 SYDVKM. The CDR3 is made up of 14 amino acids. V shed 6 bases, J shed 4 bases, and the junction held 9 bases outside the gene matches. CDR3 protein: CASSVTGLLYEQYF. CDR3 in DNA: TGTGCCAGCAGCGTGACAGGGCTTCTTTACGAGCAGTACTTC.